One T cell receptor (beta chain) is described in this entry. This sample was included in a study of blood T cell repertoires in COVID-19. Study background: Material from acute and convalescent COVID-19 was sourced from the United States, Italy and Spain. T cells, B-cell-depleted T cells, or PBMCs supplied cDNA or gDNA.

Per germline, CDR1 SQVTM and CDR2 ANQGSEA. CDR3 length: 12 residues. V was cut by 6 bases and J by 9 bases, with 15 bases left in between. In the original processing: Estimates of nucleated cell counts were drawn from the amplification of reference gene primers. Data came from immunoSEQ multiplex PCR; TCRdb stores just in-frame clones and leaves some out. V, J and clone size reflect that table, while D and trimming were determined from the DNA. In the table there are 60,000 or so clones, about four fifths of which are singletons. The TCR sequence derives from a woman aged 50 to 60 with active or convalescent COVID-19. The genes are TRBV29-1 and TRBJ2-1, with D tentatively TRBD2 (7 bases). Sequenced: peripheral blood. The CDR3 sequence is CSVFGGHGEQFF. CDR3 nucleotides: TGCAGCGTCTTCGGGGGGCACGGTGAGCAGTTCTTC.